A single sample is the source of the 32 T cell receptor beta chains below, sequenced in a study of tumor-infiltrating lymphocytes in oesophageal squamous cell carcinoma. MiXCR, run by TCRdb on the PCR reads, gives a single entry per CDR3 protein. There are about 21,000 distinct CDR3 sequences in the sample; less than 45% occur only once, and roughly two fifths lies in the top ten. The sample was esophageal tumor tissue. These receptors all come from a male donor with esophageal squamous cell carcinoma.

This chain uses TRBV5-6 with TRBJ2-2; D not resolved. The V and J ends lost 2 bases and 7 bases respectively, with 6 bases between them. This CDR3 region has 12 residues. Germline-derived CDR1 and CDR2 are SGHDT and YYEEEE. Here the CDR3 DNA reads TGTGCCAGCAGCTTTACCGGCGGGGAGCTGTTTTTT. It codes for CASSFTGGELFF.

This clonotype appeared many times. Here the CDR3 reads CASPGQGLEAFF. In nucleotides, the CDR3 is TGTGCCAGCCCGGGACAGGGCCTGGAAGCTTTCTTT. The chain recombines TRBV12-3 or TRBV12-4 with TRBJ1-1; 9 positions match TRBD1. This CDR3 region has 12 residues. J lost 8 bases, V lost 8 bases, and 6 bases had no gene match.

This clonotype was counted a single time. Given a much more abundant clone one base away, this may be a read error. The CDR3 coding sequence is TGTGCCAGCAGCACCGAGAGGAGACAGCCCCAGCATTTT. It specifies CASSTERRQPQHF. The V and J genes are TRBV28 and TRBJ1-5; D unclear. The V end lost 6 bases, the J end lost 7 bases, and 13 bases lay between the germline ends. CDR3 length equals 13 residues. Germline V gene lookup returns CDR1 MDHEN and CDR2 SYDVKM.

Ten or more counts support this clonotype. The chain is built from TRBV19 and TRBJ2-1, with TRBD1 matching over 9 bases. The germline V gene has CDR1 LNHDA and CDR2 SQIVND (reference sequence). Trimming cost V 5 bases and J 10 bases; bases outside gene matches: 12. The CDR3 has 15 residues. CDR3 DNA: TGTGCCAGTAGTCCCCGCGGGACAGGGTCTCGGGAGCAGTTCTTC. This translates into CASSPRGTGSREQFF.

The V and J genes are TRBV4-3 and TRBJ2-5; a weak D match, TRBD1 (7 bases). This CDR3 has 16 residues. The germline CDR1 and CDR2 sequences are LGHNA and YSLEER. Between the trimmed V and J ends, which lost 3 bases and 11 bases, there was a span of 25 bases. The CDR3 DNA follows: TGCGCCAGCAGCCAGGACTTGCAGGGGGGCTACAGTGAGCAGTACTTC. It encodes CASSQDLQGGYSEQYF.

V and J are TRBV7-2 and TRBJ2-3, with 14 bases that match TRBD2. CDR3 length equals 19 residues. V was clipped by 4 bases and J by 3 bases; unmatched bases: 12. Germline CDR1 and CDR2: SGHTA and FQGNSA. The CDR3 sequence: CASSWTGTSGRGGTDTQYF. Written as DNA, the CDR3 is TGTGCCAGCAGCTGGACCGGGACTAGCGGGAGAGGTGGGACAGATACGCAGTATTTT.

This clonotype is termed medium-sized. The chain carries TRBV11-2 and TRBJ2-7; D gene ambiguous. The CDR3 extends over 15 amino acids. With 2 bases removed from V and 3 bases from J, the gap between germline ends came to 14 bases. Germline V gives CDR1 SGHAT, CDR2 FQNNGV. The CDR3 sequence: CASSLFRIGFYEQYF. The CDR3 DNA sequence: TGTGCCAGCAGCTTATTTCGTATTGGTTTCTACGAGCAGTACTTC.

J is TRBJ2-7 and V is TRBV6-1; D possibly matches TRBD1 or TRBD2 (6 bases each). Trimming took 3 bases from V and 3 from J, leaving 15 bases between them. Germline CDR1 reads MNHNS; CDR2 reads SASEGT. The length of the CDR3 is 15 residues. The CDR3 loop reads CASSDLGGAFYEQYF. CDR3 in DNA: TGTGCCAGCAGTGACTTGGGGGGCGCATTCTACGAGCAGTACTTC.

The chain has TRBV6-1 and TRBJ1-5; D might be TRBD1 (6 bases). CDR1 and CDR2 from the germline V gene are MNHNS and SASEGT. With 8 bases removed from V and 6 bases from J, the gap between germline ends came to 11 bases. The CDR3 spans 12 residues. CDR3 sequence: CASWGGRQPQHF. DNA of the CDR3: TGTGCCAGCTGGGGGGGGCGTCAGCCCCAGCATTTT.

In the case of this clonotype: An end of the junction does not agree with germline; a read error may underlie this. The rearrangement links TRBV7-6 to TRBJ1-6; D remains unclear. The germline gives CDR1 SGHVS, CDR2 FNYEAQ. The CDR3 has 16 amino acids. DNA for the CDR3: TGTGCCAGCAGCTTTGGCAGTGGTTTCTATAATTCACCCCTCCACTTC. This gives the protein CASSFGSGFYNSPLHF. Full variable domain (outside the CDR3, taken from reference TRBV7-6 and TRBJ1-6): GAGVSQSPRYKVTKRGQDVALRCDPISGHVSLYWYRQALGQGPEFLTYFNYEAQQDKSGLPNDRFSAERPEGSISTLTIQRTEQRDSAMYRCASSFGSGFYNSPLHFGNGTRLTVT.

The rearrangement joins TRBV7-6 to TRBJ2-5; no clear D. Trimming pared 5 bases from V and 5 bases from J, leaving 9 bases between. CDR1 SGHVS and CDR2 FNYEAQ come from the germline V gene. This CDR3 is built from 12 residues. This CDR3 is CASSPHAETQYF. The CDR3 coding sequence is TGTGCCAGCAGCCCCCACGCTGAGACCCAGTACTTC.

At least ten counts were recorded for this clonotype. This rearrangement joins TRBV15 to TRBJ2-7, with D possibly TRBD1 on 6 matching bases. V was shortened by 5 bases and J by 1 base, with 15 bases between the two germline ends. CDR3 size: 15 residues. In germline, CDR1 is LNHNV, CDR2 YYDKDF (reference sequence). The CDR3 reads CATSGAGEISYEQYF. The CDR3 DNA sequence: TGTGCCACCAGCGGGGCAGGGGAGATTTCCTACGAGCAGTACTTC.

This clonotype was seen ten or more times. This chain links TRBV6-1 with TRBJ1-1; TRBD1 might be the D (5 bases). V gave up 7 bases and J gave up 1 base, with 13 bases separating them. Germline V CDR1 and CDR2: MNHNS, SASEGT. This CDR3 spans 14 amino acids. This CDR3 is CASNMGGTNTEAFF. In DNA, the CDR3 is TGTGCCAGCAATATGGGGGGGACGAACACTGAAGCTTTCTTT.

This clonotype was counted ten times or more. A much bigger clone sits one base away, suggesting this may be a read error. The CDR3 bases are TGCGCCAGCAGTGGGCGGGCGGAATCGGTCAATGAGCAGTACTTC. Translating it yields CASSGRAESVNEQYF. V gene TRBV10-1 combines with J gene TRBJ2-1; weak D call: TRBD2 (5 bases). TRBJ2-7 matches the DNA end more closely, so the J call is doubtful. This CDR3 region has 15 residues. The germline gives CDR1 WNHNN, CDR2 SYGVQD (reference sequence).

A few counts support this clonotype. V is TRBV7-2 and J is TRBJ2-1; tentative D call: TRBD1 (6 bases). CDR3 length equals 13 residues. V dropped 4 bases and J dropped 5 bases, with 9 bases sitting between them. Looked up from germline, CDR1 is SGHTA and CDR2 is FQGNSA. CDR3 sequence: CASSSGQHNEQFF. CDR3 coding DNA: TGTGCCAGCAGCTCCGGACAGCACAATGAGCAGTTCTTC. The complete variable domain, with remaining parts taken from reference TRBV7-2 and TRBJ2-1, reads GAGVSQSPSNKVTEKGKDVELRCDPISGHTALYWYRQSLGQGLEFLIYFQGNSAPDKSGLPSDRFSAERTGGSVSTLTIQRTQQEDSAVYLCASSSGQHNEQFFGPGTRLTVL.

This clonotype has only a few counts. The CDR3 sequence: CASSAQASGSYNEQFF. DNA of the CDR3: TGTGCCAGCAGTGCTCAAGCTAGCGGGAGCTACAATGAGCAGTTCTTC. The rearrangement links TRBV6-5 to TRBJ2-7; 10 bases are shared with TRBD2. The J call may be in error: the DNA end matches TRBJ2-1 better. This CDR3 contains 16 residues. Germline lookup yields CDR1 MNHEY and CDR2 SVGAGI.

This clonotype was recorded many times. This chain uses TRBV2 with TRBJ2-1, with D possibly being TRBD1 (8 bases). This CDR3 contains 18 residues. In germline, CDR1 is SNHLY, CDR2 FYNNEI. Trimming pared 8 bases from V and 2 bases from J, leaving 25 bases between. CDR3 bases: TGTGCCAGCGTCCACAGGGGGGGAGTAGCGGCTACCTACAATGAGCAGTTCTTC. Residues: CASVHRGGVAATYNEQFF.

V is TRBV11-3 and J is TRBJ2-1; 8 positions agree with TRBD2. The J call may be in error: the DNA end matches TRBJ2-7 better. This CDR3 has 16 residues. Germline V gene sequence: CDR1 SGHNT, CDR2 YENEEA. The CDR3 spells CASSLDGTSGYNEQYF. CDR3 nucleotide sequence: TGTGCCAGCAGCTTAGATGGGACTAGTGGCTACAATGAGCAGTACTTC.

This chain connects TRBV7-6 to TRBJ2-3; maybe TRBD2 (6 bases). Germline values: CDR1 SGHVS, CDR2 FNYEAQ. The CDR3 length is 13 residues. Trimming took off 5 bases at V and 4 bases at J, with 10 bases between the two ends. CDR3 bases: TGTGCCAGCAGCAGAATAGCGGCAGATACGCAGTATTTT. Protein product: CASSRIAADTQYF.

This clonotype was detected ten times or more. The chain recombines TRBV10-1 with TRBJ2-2, with a weak D call TRBD2 (6 bases). CDR1 and CDR2 from the germline V gene are WNHNN and SYGVQD (reference sequence). CDR3 length: 17 residues. The V end lost 2 bases, the J end lost 2 bases, and 15 bases lay between the germline ends. In nucleotides, the CDR3 is TGCGCCAGCAGTGAGCATATTCCGGGACTCAACACCGGGGAGCTGTTTTTT. Its translation: CASSEHIPGLNTGELFF.

This clonotype showed up many times. The chain has TRBV5-6 and TRBJ1-1; D is perhaps TRBD1 (5 bases). Germline CDR1 and CDR2: SGHDT and YYEEEE. The CDR3 extends over 14 amino acids. V shed 4 bases and J shed 4 bases, with 14 bases lying between them. The CDR3 loop reads CASSLGLLGTEAFF. Written as DNA, the CDR3 is TGTGCCAGCAGCCTGGGACTTCTAGGCACTGAAGCTTTCTTT.

This chain uses TRBV6-1 with TRBJ2-4, with 9 bases lining up with TRBD1. The DNA end is more similar to TRBJ2-7, so the J call may be wrong. The germline V gene has CDR1 MNHNS and CDR2 SASEGT. CDR3 length: 15 amino acids. The CDR3 nucleotides are TGTGCCAGCAGTCGTCTCGGGGACAGGGTCGTCGAGCAGTACTTC. This translates into CASSRLGDRVVEQYF.

The table lists this clonotype with many counts. This chain joins TRBV2 and TRBJ2-7; D not certain. The germline V gene encodes CDR1 SNHLY and CDR2 FYNNEI. Trimming took 4 bases from V and 5 from J, leaving 6 bases between them. This CDR3 has 11 residues. Written as DNA, the CDR3 is TGTGCCAGCAGTGTCGGAAACGAGCAGTACTTC. It codes for CASSVGNEQYF.

This clonotype has ten or more counts. The gene calls are TRBV5-6 and TRBJ1-3; D unresolved. Germline V CDR1 and CDR2: SGHDT, YYEEEE. The CDR3 is made up of 15 amino acids. Trimming removed 4 bases at V and 0 bases at J, with 11 bases between. This chain's CDR3 is CASSVWDVSGNTIYF. In nucleotides, the CDR3 is TGTGCCAGCAGCGTATGGGATGTCTCTGGAAACACCATATATTTT.

This chain uses TRBV6-1 with TRBJ2-3; TRBD2 matches at 10 bases. The CDR3 is 16 residues long. Germline CDR1 reads MNHNS; CDR2 reads SASEGT. J gave up 4 bases and V 9 bases, and 13 bases lay outside the gene matches. Here the CDR3 DNA reads TGTGCCAGTCTGGCTAGAGCGGGAGGGCTCCCAGATACGCAGTATTTT. This sequence encodes CASLARAGGLPDTQYF.

This clonotype was found a few times. The chain links TRBV2 to TRBJ2-7, with TRBD1 matching 7 bases. The V and J ends lost 7 bases and 0 bases, in that order; junction bases with no gene match: 9. The V gene's germline CDR1 is SNHLY and CDR2 FYNNEI. The CDR3 is 15 amino acids. The CDR3 loop reads CASTFQGTVSYEQYF. Written as DNA, the CDR3 is TGTGCCAGCACGTTCCAAGGGACAGTCTCCTACGAGCAGTACTTC.

In this sample, this clonotype turned up a few times. This chain uses TRBV7-9 with TRBJ2-5, with D possibly being TRBD2 (5 bases). From germline, CDR1 is SEHNR and CDR2 FQNEAQ (reference sequence). This CDR3 comprises 14 residues. With 1 base removed from V and 3 bases from J, the gap between germline ends came to 9 bases. CDR3 DNA sequence: TGTGCCAGCAGCTTAGGGTACGGGGAAGAGACCCAGTACTTC. This encodes CASSLGYGEETQYF.

This clonotype was seen just once. The CDR3 DNA follows: TGTGCCAGCAGCCCGACTAGCGGGGCCAATGAGCAGTTCTTC. It translates to CASSPTSGANEQFF. The chain joins TRBV7-3 to TRBJ2-6, with 11 bases identical to TRBD2. The J call may be mistaken, given a closer DNA end match to TRBJ2-1. This CDR3 is 14 amino acids long. CDR1 SGHTA and CDR2 FQGTGA come from the germline V gene.

This clonotype has only a few counts. V usage is TRBV19 and J usage is TRBJ2-2; either TRBD1 or TRBD2 may supply D (5 bases each). There are 17 residues in the CDR3. V lost 4 bases, J lost 6 bases, and 21 bases lay in between. Germline-derived CDR1 and CDR2 are LNHDA and SQIVND (reference sequence). The CDR3, as DNA: TGTGCCAGTAGTAAATCCAAGGGACGCTCGCAAGCCGGGGAGCTGTTTTTT. Protein: CASSKSKGRSQAGELFF.

This clonotype has ten or more counts. The chain carries TRBV6-2 or TRBV6-3 and TRBJ2-1; D unclear. The CDR3 is 15 amino acids. Germline V gene data show CDR1 as MNHEY and CDR2 as SVGEGT. The V end lost 5 bases, the J end lost 4 bases, and 15 bases lay between the germline ends. CDR3 DNA sequence: TGTGCCAGCAGTCACAAAGACCCTTCATACAATGAGCAGTTCTTC. Translating it yields CASSHKDPSYNEQFF.

By share of the sample, this clonotype is medium-sized (0.01 to 0.1%). J is TRBJ2-3 and V is TRBV7-3; a weak D match, TRBD1 (6 bases). The CDR3 runs to 14 residues. Deletions cut 5 bases from V and 1 base from J, with 10 bases between. CDR1 and CDR2 from the germline V gene are SGHTA and FQGTGA. The DNA of the CDR3 is TGTGCCAGCAGCAAAGAGGGGGGCACAGATACGCAGTATTTT. Protein product: CASSKEGGTDTQYF.

This clonotype was detected many times. The V gene is TRBV6-1, the J gene TRBJ2-3; 8 bases align to TRBD1. The CDR3 sequence is 13 residues long. Germline assignment: CDR1 MNHNS and CDR2 SASEGT. Losses at the gene ends were 10 bases for V and 3 bases for J; bases not matched to a gene: 6. CDR3 coding DNA: TGTGCCACCCAGGGGGCGCGGACAGATACGCAGTATTTT. Its translation is CATQGARTDTQYF.